This T cell receptor beta chain was documented in a study of T cells in Graves' hyperthyroidism and ophthalmopathy (dated by TCRdb to about 2019). At the level of the whole study: Peripheral blood was collected at initial diagnosis, before any treatment. To identify distinguishing TCR V-J signatures, a discovery cohort of 100 or so patients was used, comprising 43 with Graves' ophthalmopathy and 57 with stable Graves' hyperthyroidism. Prospective prediction of ophthalmopathy was tested in an independent validation cohort of 18 to 20 hyperthyroidism patients and some 17 patients who later progressed to ophthalmopathy. The 100 or so discovery patients were divided at random into training and test sets in a 7:3 ratio. In more than five Graves' hyperthyroidism patients, the study also compared T-cell repertoires from thyroid tissue with T-cell repertoires from blood. Following sampling, methimazole starting at 30 mg daily was given to hyperthyroidism patients, and high-dose intravenous methylprednisolone was given to ophthalmopathy patients. According to the paper, TCR Vbeta CDR3 sequencing was carried out on 135 peripheral blood samples, which came from 40 to 45 ophthalmopathy, under 80 hyperthyroidism and around 17 progressor patients.

TCR beta CDR3 regions were amplified from RNA transcripts. The TCR CDR3 was subjected to a first round of RT-PCR using the HTBI primer set and the Qiagen OneStep RT-PCR kit. The libraries were constructed in a second round of multiplex PCR and then size-selected and purified. Paired-end sequencing of the libraries was performed with 100 bp reads on an Illumina HiSeq2000. Regarding the original processing steps: SOAPnuke was used to process the raw data, removing reads that contained adapters or uncalled bases, had a mean Phred below 15, or lacked an exact match to the constant primer or identifier. High-quality paired reads were merged using COPE v1.2.5, and each unique nucleotide sequence was defined as a clonotype. MiTCR v1.1 was used to align the clonotypes against IMGT TRBV, TRBD and TRBJ reference segments. Analysis was restricted to V-J combinations with a frequency above 0.0001, which covered 98% to 99.2% of repertoires. A TCS score was defined as the ratio between F50 (clonal expansion) and ExV (chaos), using BLOSUM62-based TCRdist between CDR3 peptides within each V-J. Welch's t-statistics and random forest reduced 514 V-J features to 10 to 15, which were used in a naive Bayes classifier (R e1071). TCRdb reprocessed the public reads (quality trimming at Q25 with fastp, clone calling with MiXCR) and kept in-frame beta chains. Rows matching on CDR3 protein sequence are summarized as one entry with the most common DNA and genes. What appears here as the V and J calls and clone size reflects TCRdb's work, not the paper's. The sample table records approximately 300,000 distinct CDR3 sequences; 15% to 20% of these occur just once. The ten largest make up around 58% of the sample.

This clonotype was recorded many times. The target of this receptor is not known. Germline and junction disagree at one end, which may indicate a read error. The research as a whole found: In validation, the model predicted progression to ophthalmopathy with 65% to 71% sensitivity and 72% to 75% specificity, a median of 6.5 months before onset. Ophthalmopathy was separated from stable hyperthyroidism by a 13 V-J signature model, with approximately 86% sensitivity and approximately 84% specificity obtained in cross-validation and 80%/75% obtained in testing. Blood samples also contained most of the expanded thyroid clonotypes (frequency above 0.001), which suggests that blood repertoires may reflect thyroid immune responses. No statistical method was used to fix the sample size in advance, and group allocation was not hidden from the investigators.

CDR1 and CDR2 are drawn from the germline V gene: MNHEY, SVGEGT. Taken from cysteine to phenylalanine, the CDR3 has 14 residues. Only the CDR3 DNA is retained, 42 bases long and in frame from the first base. Ophthalmopathy patients had moderately to severely active disease, with a Clinical Activity Score of 3 or more, a NOSPECS grade of 4 or more, and a disease duration of less than 3 months. Any patient with an uncontrolled infection, another autoimmune disease, pregnancy or lactation was excluded. Diagnoses were established on the basis of clinical symptoms, serum thyroxine and TRAb, thyroid ultrasound, and orbital computed tomography. PBMCs were separated from around 9.1 ml of fresh peripheral blood using Ficoll-Paque density gradient centrifugation. Total RNA was extracted using Trizol reagent, and RNA quality was assessed on an Agilent 2100 Bioanalyzer.

The sequence is built from TRBV6-2 or TRBV6-3 and TRBJ2-1, and 13 junctional nucleotides match TRBD2. This clonotype was sampled from a woman in her sixties with Graves' ophthalmopathy. Sequenced sample: blood. The CDR3 loop reads CACRTSGSINEQFF. The nucleotides are TGTGCCTGCAGGACTAGCGGGAGTATTAATGAGCAGTTCTTC.